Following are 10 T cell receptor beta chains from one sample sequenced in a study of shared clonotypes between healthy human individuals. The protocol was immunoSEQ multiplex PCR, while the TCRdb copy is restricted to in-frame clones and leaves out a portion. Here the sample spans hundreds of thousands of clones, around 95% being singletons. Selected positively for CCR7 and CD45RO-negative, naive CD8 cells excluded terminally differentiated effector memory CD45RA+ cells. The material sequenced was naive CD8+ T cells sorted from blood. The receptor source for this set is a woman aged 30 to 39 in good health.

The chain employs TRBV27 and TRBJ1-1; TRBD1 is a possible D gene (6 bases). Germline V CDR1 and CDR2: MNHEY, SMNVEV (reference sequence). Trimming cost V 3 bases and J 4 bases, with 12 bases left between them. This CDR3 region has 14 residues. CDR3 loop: CASSLGPRGTEAFF. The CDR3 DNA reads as TGTGCCAGCAGTTTGGGGCCCAGGGGCACTGAAGCTTTCTTT.

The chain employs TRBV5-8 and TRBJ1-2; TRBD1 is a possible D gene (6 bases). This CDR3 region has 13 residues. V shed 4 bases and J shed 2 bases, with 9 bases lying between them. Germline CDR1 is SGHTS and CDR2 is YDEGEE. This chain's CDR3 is CASSLGQNYGYTF. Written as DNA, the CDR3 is TGTGCCAGCAGCCTCGGACAGAACTATGGCTACACCTTC. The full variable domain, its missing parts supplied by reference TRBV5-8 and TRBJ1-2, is EAGVTQSPTHLIKTRGQQATLRCSPISGHTSVYWYQQALGLGLQFLLWYDEGEERNRGNFPPRFSGRQFPNYSSELNVNALELEDSALYLCASSLGQNYGYTFGSGTRLTVV.

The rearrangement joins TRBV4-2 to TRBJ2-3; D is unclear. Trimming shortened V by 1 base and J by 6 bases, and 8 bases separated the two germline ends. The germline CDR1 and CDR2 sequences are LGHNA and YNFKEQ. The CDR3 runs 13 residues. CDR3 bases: TGTGCCAGCAGCCAAGTACGAGGCGATACGCAGTATTTT. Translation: CASSQVRGDTQYF.

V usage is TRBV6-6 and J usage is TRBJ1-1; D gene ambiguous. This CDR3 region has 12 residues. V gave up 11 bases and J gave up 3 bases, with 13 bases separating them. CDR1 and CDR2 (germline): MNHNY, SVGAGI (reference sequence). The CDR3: CAVADWDTEAFF. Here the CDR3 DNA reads TGTGCCGTGGCCGATTGGGACACTGAAGCTTTCTTT.

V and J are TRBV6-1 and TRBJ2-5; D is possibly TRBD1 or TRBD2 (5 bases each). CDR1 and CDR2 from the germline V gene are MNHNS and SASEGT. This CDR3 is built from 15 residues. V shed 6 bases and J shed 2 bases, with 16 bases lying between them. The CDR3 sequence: CASRTGPGAQETQYF. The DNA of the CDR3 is TGTGCCAGCAGAACGGGACCTGGGGCACAAGAGACCCAGTACTTC.

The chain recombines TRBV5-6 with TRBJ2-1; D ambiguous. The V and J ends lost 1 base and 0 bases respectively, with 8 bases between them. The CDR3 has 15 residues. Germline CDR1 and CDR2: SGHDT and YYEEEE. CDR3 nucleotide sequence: TGTGCCAGCAGCTTGAATTCGAACTCCTACAATGAGCAGTTCTTC. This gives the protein CASSLNSNSYNEQFF.

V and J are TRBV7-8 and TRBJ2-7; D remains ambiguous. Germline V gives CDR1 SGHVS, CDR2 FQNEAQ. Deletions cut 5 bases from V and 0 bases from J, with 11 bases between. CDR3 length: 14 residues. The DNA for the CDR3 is TGTGCCAGCAGCCCTTCACTGGCCTCCTACGAGCAGTACTTC. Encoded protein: CASSPSLASYEQYF.

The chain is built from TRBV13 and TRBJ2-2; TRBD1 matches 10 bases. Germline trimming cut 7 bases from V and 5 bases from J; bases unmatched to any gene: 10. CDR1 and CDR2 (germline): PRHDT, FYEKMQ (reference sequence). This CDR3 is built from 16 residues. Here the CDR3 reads CASTEEDRGRTGELFF. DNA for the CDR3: TGTGCCAGCACCGAAGAAGACAGGGGGCGTACCGGGGAGCTGTTTTTT.

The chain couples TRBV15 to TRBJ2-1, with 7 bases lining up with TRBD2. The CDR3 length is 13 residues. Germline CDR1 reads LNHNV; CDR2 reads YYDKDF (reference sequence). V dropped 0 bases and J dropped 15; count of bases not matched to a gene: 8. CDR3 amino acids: CATSRDQRDALFF. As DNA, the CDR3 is TGTGCCACCAGCAGAGATCAGCGGGATGCTCTGTTCTTC.

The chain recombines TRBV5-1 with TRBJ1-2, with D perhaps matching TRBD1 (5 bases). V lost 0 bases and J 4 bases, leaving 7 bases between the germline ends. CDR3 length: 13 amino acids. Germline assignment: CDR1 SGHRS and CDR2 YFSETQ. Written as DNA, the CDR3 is TGCGCCAGCAGCTTGGGACAGATCTATGGCTACACCTTC. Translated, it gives CASSLGQIYGYTF.